This T cell receptor (beta chain) is drawn from a study of blood T cells in healthy people across ages. Together with a sample-barcoded 5' primer, a J-beta primer mix was included in a second PCR lasting about 7 to 11 cycles. TCRdb processed the 5' RACE reads anew with MiXCR; each CDR3 protein has one entry. The table lists 650,000 to 800,000 distinct CDR3 sequences, roughly 44% of them singletons. Study-level points and caveats: Reliance upon unsorted PBMCs precluded definitive naive versus antigen-experienced comparison. Long-lived donors exceeded aged donors in naive CD4+ cells and diversity. Per-million-T-cell TCR beta diversity fell roughly linearly with age.

This CDR3 has 16 amino acids. Per the germline V gene, CDR1 is SGHTA and CDR2 is FQGNSA. V trimming: 5 bases; J trimming: 8 bases; junction bases outside the gene matches: 8. In regard to this clonotype: Antigen unknown.

The chain is built from TRBV7-2 and TRBJ2-1, with 14 positions matching TRBD2. The sequence was obtained from a man aged 60 to 75 in good health. Sequenced sample: blood. The CDR3 loop reads CASSPAGTSGGYEQFF. CDR3 nucleotide sequence: TGTGCCAGCAGCCCTGCTGGGACTAGCGGGGGATATGAGCAGTTCTTC. The variable domain in full, completed from reference TRBV7-2 and TRBJ2-1, reads GAGVSQSPSNKVTEKGKDVELRCDPISGHTALYWYRQSLGQGLEFLIYFQGNSAPDKSGLPSDRFSAERTGGSVSTLTIQRTQQEDSAVYLCASSPAGTSGGYEQFFGPGTRLTVL.